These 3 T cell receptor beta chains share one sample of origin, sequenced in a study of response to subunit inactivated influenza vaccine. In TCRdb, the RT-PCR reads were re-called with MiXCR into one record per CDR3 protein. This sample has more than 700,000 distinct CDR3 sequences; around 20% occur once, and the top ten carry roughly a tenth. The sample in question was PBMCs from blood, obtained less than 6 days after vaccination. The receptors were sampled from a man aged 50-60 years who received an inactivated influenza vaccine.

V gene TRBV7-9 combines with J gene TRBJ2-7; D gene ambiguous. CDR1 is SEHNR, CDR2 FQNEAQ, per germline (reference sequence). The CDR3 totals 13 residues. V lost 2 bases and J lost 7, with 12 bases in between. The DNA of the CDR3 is TGTGCCAGCAGCTTAAGTGACTTGGGAGAGCAGTACTTC. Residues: CASSLSDLGEQYF.

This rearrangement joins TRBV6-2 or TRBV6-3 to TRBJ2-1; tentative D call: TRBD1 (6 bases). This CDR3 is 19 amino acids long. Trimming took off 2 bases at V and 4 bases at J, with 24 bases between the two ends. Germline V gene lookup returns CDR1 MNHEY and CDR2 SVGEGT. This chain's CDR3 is CASSYRLLRQARSYNEQFF. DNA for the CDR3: TGTGCCAGCAGTTACCGATTGTTAAGACAGGCCAGGTCGTACAATGAGCAGTTCTTC.

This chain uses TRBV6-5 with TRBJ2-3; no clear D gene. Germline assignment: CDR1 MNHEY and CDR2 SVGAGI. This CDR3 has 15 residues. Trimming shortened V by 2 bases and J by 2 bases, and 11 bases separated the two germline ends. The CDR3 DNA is TGTGCCAGCAGTTACGACTCCTGGACCACAGATACGCAGTATTTT. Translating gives CASSYDSWTTDTQYF.